These 16 T cell receptor beta chains were all obtained from the same sample, sequenced in a study of siplizumab effects on memory and regulatory T cells. The assay was immunoSEQ multiplex PCR, and TCRdb's table has in-frame clones only and misses some. The sample holds 60,000 or so clones; 90% to 95% are singletons and the top ten take about two fifths. Specimen: CD8+ T cells sorted from blood. Receptors originate from a human donor in good health.

This chain's CDR3 is CASSPLLLASSYEQYF. The CDR3 DNA reads as TGTGCCAGCAGCCCACTCTTGTTAGCGAGCTCCTACGAGCAGTACTTC. The rearrangement links TRBV28 to TRBJ2-7; D perhaps matches TRBD2 (5 bases). V lost 6 bases and J 0 bases, leaving 18 bases between the germline ends. Germline V gene sequence: CDR1 MDHEN, CDR2 SYDVKM. The CDR3 runs 16 residues.

This chain uses TRBV6-6 with TRBJ2-3; no clear D. The germline V and J ends were trimmed by 5 bases and 2 bases, with 5 bases remaining between them. The CDR3 loop spans 12 amino acids. CDR1 MNHNY and CDR2 SVGAGI come from the germline V gene (reference sequence). The DNA for the CDR3 is TGTGCCAGCAGTCCCTACACAGATACGCAGTATTTT. It translates to CASSPYTDTQYF.

The J gene is TRBJ1-2, the V gene TRBV6-1; D is uncertain. Germline V gives CDR1 MNHNS, CDR2 SASEGT. The CDR3 has 13 residues. Deletions cut 4 bases from V and 2 bases from J, with 8 bases between. CDR3 in amino acids: CASSGTRNYGYTF. The CDR3 DNA reads TGTGCCAGCAGTGGAACGAGAAACTATGGCTACACCTTC.

The CDR3 reads CAWGTGGYNEQFF. CDR3 in DNA: TGTGCCTGGGGGACAGGGGGCTACAATGAGCAGTTCTTC. The chain joins TRBV30 to TRBJ2-1; 11 bases agree with TRBD1. V lost 5 bases, J lost 3 bases, and 0 bases stayed unmatched. Looked up from germline, CDR1 is GTSNPN and CDR2 is SVGIG (reference sequence). The CDR3 totals 13 residues.

This chain links TRBV28 with TRBJ1-5; D is perhaps TRBD1 (6 bases). There are 14 residues in the CDR3. The germline gives CDR1 MDHEN, CDR2 SYDVKM. V was shortened by 5 bases and J by 4 bases, with 12 bases between the two germline ends. In nucleotides, the CDR3 is TGTGCCAGCAGTCCCGGACAGTTTAATCAGCCCCAGCATTTT. It encodes CASSPGQFNQPQHF.

This clone was detected once. This chain joins TRBV7-9 and TRBJ2-2; 9 bases are shared with TRBD2. CDR3 length equals 15 residues. CDR1 is SEHNR, CDR2 FQNEAQ, per germline (reference sequence). V lost 3 bases, J lost 4 bases, and 3 bases stayed unmatched. CDR3 loop: CASSLGGRVTGELFF. The CDR3 DNA follows: TGTGCCAGCAGCTTGGGCGGGAGGGTCACCGGGGAGCTGTTTTTT.

The V call is TRBV6-5, the J call TRBJ2-7; 7 bases line up with TRBD1. J was trimmed by 4 bases and V by 4 bases; bases with no gene match: 10. CDR3 length: 15 amino acids. The germline CDR1 and CDR2 sequences are MNHEY and SVGAGI. CDR3 sequence (DNA): TGTGCCAGCAGTTCCCTAACAGGGGCCGGGTACGAGCAGTACTTC. Protein sequence: CASSSLTGAGYEQYF.

The chain links TRBV28 to TRBJ2-1; 9 bases agree with TRBD1. Looked up from germline, CDR1 is MDHEN and CDR2 is SYDVKM. The V gene end was trimmed by 6 bases and the J gene end by 7 bases; junction bases not matched to a gene: 7. CDR3 length: 14 residues. The CDR3 spells CASRPPGTGNEQFF. DNA for the CDR3: TGTGCCAGCAGACCTCCCGGGACAGGGAATGAGCAGTTCTTC. Full variable domain (missing parts from reference TRBV28 and TRBJ2-1): DVKVTQSSRYLVKRTGEKVFLECVQDMDHENMFWYRQDPGLGLRLIYFSYDVKMKEKGDIPEGYSVSREKKERFSLILESASTNQTSMYLCASRPPGTGNEQFFGPGTRLTVL.

The chain couples TRBV6-1 to TRBJ2-7; D uncertain. V dropped 8 bases and J dropped 4 bases, with 9 bases sitting between them. The CDR3 loop spans 11 amino acids. Germline V gene sequence: CDR1 MNHNS, CDR2 SASEGT. CDR3 sequence reads: CASGPWYEQYF. DNA for the CDR3: TGTGCCAGCGGCCCCTGGTACGAGCAGTACTTC.

The V gene is TRBV2, the J gene TRBJ2-3; the D gene is possibly TRBD2 (6 bases). CDR1 SNHLY and CDR2 FYNNEI come from the germline V gene. V was trimmed by 7 bases and J by 6 bases, leaving 23 bases between them. There are 16 residues in the CDR3. CDR3 sequence reads: CASMHPVAAGGDTQYF. The CDR3 nucleotides are TGTGCCAGCATGCACCCCGTAGCGGCTGGGGGGGATACGCAGTATTTT.

The rearrangement links TRBV6-6 to TRBJ2-7; 9 positions agree with TRBD2. CDR3 size: 15 residues. The trim removed 0 bases at V and 3 bases at J, leaving 3 bases unmatched. Germline V lookup: CDR1 MNHNY, CDR2 SVGAGI (reference sequence). CDR3 amino acids: CASSYSASGIYEQYF. DNA for the CDR3: TGTGCCAGCAGTTACTCGGCTAGCGGGATCTACGAGCAGTACTTC.

The chain has TRBV10-1 and TRBJ2-1; perhaps TRBD2 as D (6 bases). The V gene lost 2 bases and the J gene lost 5 bases, with 16 bases spanning the gap. The CDR3 has 16 amino acids. Germline V gene lookup returns CDR1 WNHNN and CDR2 SYGVQD (reference sequence). CDR3 amino acids: CASSETGATIDNEQFF. The CDR3 DNA sequence: TGCGCCAGCAGTGAGACGGGAGCGACGATTGACAATGAGCAGTTCTTC.

V gene TRBV27 combines with J gene TRBJ2-3; TRBD2 agrees at 8 bases. CDR3 length: 15 residues. Germline V lookup: CDR1 MNHEY, CDR2 SMNVEV (reference sequence). After removal of 2 bases from V and 6 bases from J, the junction contained 7 bases not matched to a gene. The CDR3 DNA is TGTGCCAGCAGTTTAATTAGCGGGATCCGGGATACGCAGTATTTT. It translates to CASSLISGIRDTQYF.

The chain uses TRBV13 and TRBJ1-1, with 9 positions matching TRBD1. Germline V gene data show CDR1 as PRHDT and CDR2 as FYEKMQ (reference sequence). The V gene end was trimmed by 1 base and the J gene end by 2 bases; junction bases not matched to a gene: 5. This CDR3 has 16 amino acids. The CDR3 is CASSLVGTGLNTEAFF. The CDR3 DNA sequence: TGTGCCAGCAGCTTAGTGGGGACAGGGTTAAACACTGAAGCTTTCTTT.

The chain is built from TRBV11-3 and TRBJ2-3; no clear D. V lost 0 bases and J lost 0, with 7 bases in between. The germline V gene has CDR1 SGHNT and CDR2 YENEEA. The CDR3 consists of 15 residues. The CDR3 protein is CASSLDPLSTDTQYF. CDR3 coding DNA: TGTGCCAGCAGCTTAGATCCTCTTAGCACAGATACGCAGTATTTT.

The genes are TRBV7-8 and TRBJ2-7, with D possibly being TRBD1 or TRBD2 (5 bases each). CDR3 length: 15 amino acids. Germline-derived CDR1 and CDR2 are SGHVS and FQNEAQ. V dropped 5 bases and J dropped 3 bases, with 17 bases sitting between them. As DNA, the CDR3 is TGTGCCAGCAGCCCTATGGGGACGGCCGACTACGAGCAGTACTTC. Protein: CASSPMGTADYEQYF.